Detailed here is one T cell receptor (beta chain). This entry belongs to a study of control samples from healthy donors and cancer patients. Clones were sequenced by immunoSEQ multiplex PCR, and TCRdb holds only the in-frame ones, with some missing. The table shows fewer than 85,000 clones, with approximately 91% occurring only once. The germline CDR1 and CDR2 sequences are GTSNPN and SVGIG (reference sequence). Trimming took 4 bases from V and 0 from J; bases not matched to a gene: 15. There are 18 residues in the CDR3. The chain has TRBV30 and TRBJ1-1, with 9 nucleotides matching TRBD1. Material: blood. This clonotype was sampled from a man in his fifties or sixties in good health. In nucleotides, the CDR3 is TGTGCCTGGACGCCGGGACAGGGTATGGGCGGAATGAACACTGAAGCTTTCTTT. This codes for CAWTPGQGMGGMNTEAFF.